This T cell receptor beta chain was sequenced for a study of blood T cell repertoires in COVID-19. TCRdb's table, derived via immunoSEQ multiplex PCR, lists solely in-frame clones and lacks some. The table lists about 27,000 clones, around 66% of them singletons. The sample consisted of peripheral blood. The sequence came from a man aged 60-69 years with active or convalescent COVID-19.

The CDR3 coding sequence is TGTGCCAGCAGCTTAGGGCCGCCCCGGACTTACAATGAGCAGTTCTTC. This codes for CASSLGPPRTYNEQFF. The chain joins TRBV7-3 to TRBJ2-1, with D possibly being TRBD2 (5 bases). Trimming took off 2 bases at V and 4 bases at J, with 15 bases between the two ends. This CDR3 has 16 residues. Germline V gives CDR1 SGHTA, CDR2 FQGTGA.